The 25 T cell receptor beta chains below come from one sample, sequenced in a study of blood T cell repertoires in COVID-19. Some clones are missing from TCRdb's copy, which holds only in-frame ones; the method was immunoSEQ multiplex PCR. The sample holds about 50,000 clones, roughly 92% seen once. Material for sequencing was peripheral blood. These receptors originate from a man over 45 with active COVID-19.

The chain has TRBV5-1 and TRBJ2-7; 9 nucleotides agree with TRBD1. The CDR3 length is 15 residues. Germline CDR1 and CDR2: SGHRS and YFSETQ. The junction had 7 bases not matched to a gene; V was cut back by 4 bases and J by 2 bases. DNA of the CDR3: TGCGCCAGCAGCGAGGGGACAGGGCGCGCCTACGAGCAGTACTTC. This gives the protein CASSEGTGRAYEQYF. Full variable domain (missing parts from reference TRBV5-1 and TRBJ2-7): KAGVTQTPRYLIKTRGQQVTLSCSPISGHRSVSWYQQTPGQGLQFLFEYFSETQRNKGNFPGRFSGRQFSNSRSEMNVSTLELGDSALYLCASSEGTGRAYEQYFGPGTRLTVT.

The rearrangement joins TRBV5-1 to TRBJ2-3; 10 bases map to TRBD2. The CDR3 contains 15 residues. The V segment lost 1 base and the J segment 4 bases; nucleotides outside the gene matches: 3. Germline CDR1 and CDR2: SGHRS and YFSETQ. The CDR3 nucleotides are TGCGCCAGCAGCTTGCCCGGGACTAGCGCAGATACGCAGTATTTT. This encodes CASSLPGTSADTQYF. The whole variable domain, filled in from reference TRBV5-1 and TRBJ2-3, reads KAGVTQTPRYLIKTRGQQVTLSCSPISGHRSVSWYQQTPGQGLQFLFEYFSETQRNKGNFPGRFSGRQFSNSRSEMNVSTLELGDSALYLCASSLPGTSADTQYFGPGTRLTVL.

In this sample, this clone turned up once. The J gene is TRBJ2-6, the V gene TRBV4-3; D may be TRBD2 (5 bases). Per the germline V gene, CDR1 is LGHNA and CDR2 is YSLEER. V was pared by 0 bases and J by 3 bases, with 12 bases between. CDR3 size: 17 residues. The CDR3 DNA is TGCGCCAGCAGCCAAGAGCGAGCGAGGGTTGGGGCCAACGTCCTGACTTTC. As protein: CASSQERARVGANVLTF.

In DNA form, the CDR3 reads TGTGCCAGTAGTATAGGAACAGGGATTGGGGCCTACGAGCAGTACTTC. Its translation: CASSIGTGIGAYEQYF. The V gene is TRBV19, the J gene TRBJ2-7; D might be TRBD1 (6 bases). V was pared by 1 base and J by 2 bases, with 15 bases between. Germline CDR1 reads LNHDA; CDR2 reads SQIVND (reference sequence). The CDR3 covers 16 residues.

J is TRBJ2-4 and V is TRBV28; TRBD1 agrees at 8 bases. V was clipped by 8 bases and J by 6 bases; unmatched bases: 9. The CDR3 contains 14 residues. Germline V gene data show CDR1 as MDHEN and CDR2 as SYDVKM. The CDR3 DNA reads TGTGCCAGCTTATCGACAGGGGAAGGAAACATTCAGTACTTC. Translated, it gives CASLSTGEGNIQYF. Combining the CDR3 with reference TRBV28 and TRBJ2-4 gives the whole variable domain DVKVTQSSRYLVKRTGEKVFLECVQDMDHENMFWYRQDPGLGLRLIYFSYDVKMKEKGDIPEGYSVSREKKERFSLILESASTNQTSMYLCASLSTGEGNIQYFGAGTRLSVL.

The chain combines TRBV4-3 with TRBJ1-6; TRBD1 agrees at 8 bases. This CDR3 has 15 amino acids. V was clipped by 1 base and J by 8 bases; unmatched bases: 4. Germline V gene sequence: CDR1 LGHNA, CDR2 YSLEER. The CDR3 loop reads CASSQVGTGYSPLHF. The CDR3 DNA follows: TGCGCCAGCAGCCAAGTAGGGACAGGATATTCACCCCTCCACTTT.

The chain joins TRBV7-3 to TRBJ1-2; weak D call: TRBD1 (6 bases). V was shortened by 7 bases and J by 8 bases, with 17 bases between the two germline ends. CDR1 and CDR2 from the germline V gene are SGHTA and FQGTGA. The CDR3 has 13 residues. The CDR3 sequence: CASTRLGAIGYTF. The CDR3 region has the DNA TGTGCCAGCACCCGTCTGGGGGCGATCGGCTACACCTTC. Full variable domain (remainder filled in from reference TRBV7-3 and TRBJ1-2): GAGVSQTPSNKVTEKGKYVELRCDPISGHTALYWYRQSLGQGPEFLIYFQGTGAADDSGLPNDRFFAVRPEGSVSTLKIQRTERGDSAVYLCASTRLGAIGYTFGSGTRLTVV.

This clone has only one observation. This rearrangement joins TRBV3-1 (or the pseudogene TRBV3-2) to TRBJ1-6; D not resolved. Germline V gene sequence: CDR1 LGHDT, CDR2 YNNKEL (reference sequence). Trimming took off 3 bases at V and 2 bases at J, with 11 bases between the two ends. The CDR3 is 16 amino acids. CDR3 DNA sequence: TGTGCCAGCAGCCACAGACCCGCGGCCTATAATTCACCCCTCCACTTT. This encodes CASSHRPAAYNSPLHF.

V and J are TRBV7-2 and TRBJ2-1; possibly TRBD2 for D (5 bases). The CDR3 totals 16 residues. Germline V gives CDR1 SGHTA, CDR2 FQGNSA. Trimming shortened V by 2 bases and J by 5 bases, and 16 bases separated the two germline ends. In DNA, the CDR3 is TGTGCCAGCAGCTTAAGCTTAGCGAAGGGAGACAATGAGCAGTTCTTC. Its protein product is CASSLSLAKGDNEQFF.

This chain uses TRBV19 with TRBJ2-5; weak D call: TRBD1 (6 bases). Looked up from germline, CDR1 is LNHDA and CDR2 is SQIVND (reference sequence). The CDR3 is 13 amino acids. V lost 10 bases, J lost 3 bases, and 15 bases lay in between. The CDR3 DNA is TGTGCCACCGAGGACAGAAGAAAAGAGACCCAGTACTTC. Translated, it gives CATEDRRKETQYF.

This rearrangement joins TRBV21-1 to TRBJ2-1; TRBD1, the D gene given by the table, was not confirmed from the DNA. TRBV21-1 is listed as a pseudogene. This CDR3 has 17 amino acids. The CDR3 region has the DNA TGTGCCAGCAGCAAAGAAAAACGGGACAGGGCGTACAATGAGCAGTTCTTC. Encoded protein: CASSKEKRDRAYNEQFF.

This clone was seen just once. The V and J genes are TRBV7-9 and TRBJ2-1; the match to TRBD2 covers 10 bases. V shed 1 base and J 1 base; nucleotides not matched to a gene: 4. This CDR3 region has 17 residues. CDR1 is SEHNR, CDR2 FQNEAQ, per germline (reference sequence). In DNA form, the CDR3 reads TGTGCCAGCAGCTTAGAGGCGACTAGCGGGTCCTACAATGAGCAGTTCTTC. Translated, it gives CASSLEATSGSYNEQFF.

This sequence joins TRBV11-1 and TRBJ2-7; TRBD1 aligns across 8 bases. J lost 2 bases, V lost 4 bases, and 7 bases had no gene match. CDR3 length: 15 amino acids. The germline gives CDR1 SGHAT, CDR2 FQDESV (reference sequence). The CDR3 nucleotides read TGTGCCAGCAGCTCGACACAGGGGGTCACCTACGAGCAGTACTTC. Protein sequence: CASSSTQGVTYEQYF.

The V call is TRBV3-1 (or the pseudogene TRBV3-2), the J call TRBJ2-7; 14 nucleotides line up with TRBD2. V was pared by 10 bases and J by 5 bases, with 7 bases of the junction left unmatched. The CDR3 contains 14 residues. Germline lookup yields CDR1 LGHDT and CDR2 YNNKEL (reference sequence). CDR3 DNA: TGTGCCACCACGGGACTAGCGGGAGTTCACGAGCAGTACTTC. This gives the protein CATTGLAGVHEQYF.

This clone has only a few counts. J is TRBJ2-3 and V is TRBV13, with TRBD1 identical over 11 bases. This CDR3 is built from 16 residues. Germline CDR1 and CDR2: PRHDT and FYEKMQ (reference sequence). V gave up 4 bases and J gave up 4 bases; unmatched junction bases: 7. CDR3 residues: CASSSRGTGGSDTQYF. In DNA, the CDR3 is TGTGCCAGCAGCTCACGTGGGACAGGGGGGTCAGATACGCAGTATTTT.

The chain recombines TRBV7-2 with TRBJ1-3, with no clear D. The CDR3 spans 17 residues. V lost 1 base and J lost 0, with 13 bases in between. Germline values: CDR1 SGHTA, CDR2 FQGNSA. CDR3 protein: CASSLVGGISSGNTIYF. The CDR3 DNA is TGTGCCAGCAGCTTAGTTGGCGGCATCAGCTCTGGAAACACCATATATTTT.

This clone was recorded a few times. The chain employs TRBV5-8 and TRBJ2-2; D gene unclear. Deletions cut 1 base from V and 0 bases from J, with 10 bases between. The CDR3 spans 16 residues. CDR1 and CDR2 from the germline V gene are SGHTS and YDEGEE. The CDR3, as DNA: TGTGCCAGCAGCTTGAGGCGGATCACGAACACCGGGGAGCTGTTTTTT. Translating it yields CASSLRRITNTGELFF.

The chain employs TRBV4-1 and TRBJ2-2, with 11 bases that match TRBD2. V lost 4 bases and J lost 4; bases outside the gene matches: 2. The CDR3 spans 15 residues. CDR1 and CDR2 (germline): MGHRA, YSYEKL. CDR3 in amino acids: CASSRLAGSTGELFF. The CDR3, as DNA: TGCGCCAGCAGCCGACTAGCGGGGAGCACCGGGGAGCTGTTTTTT.

V and J are TRBV7-9 and TRBJ2-3; the match to TRBD2 covers 8 bases. With V trimmed by 3 bases and J by 6 bases, 11 bases remained unmatched. The CDR3 sequence is 16 residues long. Looked up from germline, CDR1 is SEHNR and CDR2 is FQNEAQ (reference sequence). Written as DNA, the CDR3 is TGTGCCAGCAGCTTGACGGGGACTAGAGTCCAGGATACGCAGTATTTT. It codes for CASSLTGTRVQDTQYF.

The chain carries TRBV25-1 and TRBJ1-2; TRBD1 might be the D (6 bases). Germline V CDR1 and CDR2: MGHDK, SYGVNS. With 0 bases removed from V and 8 bases from J, the gap between germline ends came to 19 bases. The CDR3 covers 16 residues. CDR3 amino acids: CASSEYGVQTGQGYTF. CDR3 nucleotides: TGTGCCAGCAGTGAATATGGAGTGCAGACAGGTCAGGGCTACACCTTC.

The V call is TRBV30, the J call TRBJ1-2; tentative D call: TRBD1 (5 bases). V was shortened by 0 bases and J by 0 bases, with 11 bases between the two germline ends. This CDR3 is 15 amino acids long. From germline, CDR1 is GTSNPN and CDR2 SVGIG (reference sequence). CDR3 region: CAWSVGVKANYGYTF. In DNA, the CDR3 is TGTGCCTGGAGTGTAGGGGTCAAAGCTAACTATGGCTACACCTTC.

This sequence joins TRBV3-1 (or the pseudogene TRBV3-2) and TRBJ2-7; D is perhaps TRBD1 (6 bases). Germline V gene sequence: CDR1 LGHDT, CDR2 YNNKEL (reference sequence). Trimming removed 4 bases from V and 0 bases from J, with 13 bases in between. The CDR3 totals 15 residues. The CDR3 sequence is CASSLRDTGSYEQYF. As DNA, the CDR3 is TGTGCCAGCAGCCTAAGGGACACCGGCTCCTACGAGCAGTACTTC.

This sequence joins TRBV12-3 or TRBV12-4 and TRBJ1-2; TRBD1 is a possible D gene (5 bases). The CDR3 loop spans 12 amino acids. Trimming cost V 4 bases and J 9 bases, with 12 bases left between them. The CDR3 DNA reads TGTGCCAGCAGTTCGACAGCCTTCCGCTACACCTTC. This codes for CASSSTAFRYTF.

CDR3 loop: CAISLLAGENTGELFF. The CDR3 nucleotides read TGTGCCATCAGCTTACTAGCGGGGGAGAACACCGGGGAGCTGTTTTTT. The gene calls are TRBV10-3 and TRBJ2-2; 11 bases are a match to TRBD2. The CDR3 has 16 amino acids. The junction had 4 bases not matched to a gene; V was cut back by 6 bases and J by 1 base. Germline CDR1 and CDR2: ENHRY and SYGVKD.

This chain uses TRBV7-2 with TRBJ2-7; D is possibly TRBD1 (6 bases). This CDR3 is built from 12 residues. Trimming stripped 5 bases from V and 4 bases from J, with 9 bases between. CDR1 and CDR2 from the germline V gene are SGHTA and FQGNSA. The CDR3 nucleotides are TGTGCCAGCAGCAAACAGGGTTACGAGCAGTACTTC. This codes for CASSKQGYEQYF.